This entry lists 3 T cell receptor beta chains sequenced from one sample in a study of T cells after yellow fever vaccination. From the 5' RACE reads, TCRdb called clonotypes with MiXCR, one entry per CDR3 protein. The sample consists of hundreds of thousands of distinct CDR3 sequences, over 8% of them appearing once. Sequenced here: PBMCs, sampled on the day of the first yellow fever vaccination. These TCRs come from a man younger than 30 who received the YFV17D yellow fever vaccine.

This clonotype was picked up many times. The chain joins TRBV12-3 or TRBV12-4 to TRBJ2-1; TRBD2 agrees at 8 bases. The J segment lost 4 bases and the V segment lost 0 bases, leaving 5 bases of the junction unmatched. CDR3 size: 16 residues. The CDR3 sequence is CASSLAPGGAYNEQFF. For the CDR3, the DNA is TGTGCCAGCAGTTTAGCGCCCGGGGGGGCATACAATGAGCAGTTCTTC.

This clonotype was picked up a small number of times. The gene calls are TRBV12-3 or TRBV12-4 and TRBJ1-2; D not resolved. Trimming cost V 8 bases and J 4 bases, with 14 bases left between them. This CDR3 comprises 13 residues. The DNA for the CDR3 is TGTGCCAGCGGCACGCGGGTATCCTATGGCTACACCTTC. Translation gives CASGTRVSYGYTF.

This chain links TRBV7-2 with TRBJ2-7; no firm D call. The CDR3 is 14 residues long. Germline CDR1 is SGHTA and CDR2 is FQGNSA. With 2 bases removed from V and 2 bases from J, the gap between germline ends came to 10 bases. Here the CDR3 DNA reads TGTGCCAGCAGCTTACTCGGGCTTCCCTACGAGCAGTACTTC. This gives the protein CASSLLGLPYEQYF.